These 4 T cell receptor beta chains were all obtained from the same sample, sequenced in a study of shared clonotypes between healthy human individuals. The repertoire was sequenced with immunoSEQ multiplex PCR; TCRdb's copy has only in-frame clones and lacks some. The table shows some 900,000 clones, with over 75% occurring only once. What was sequenced was memory CD4+ T cells sorted from blood. Stated subset: CD45RA-negative fraction. Receptors originate from a man aged 18 to 30 in good health.

The chain has TRBV7-2 and TRBJ2-2; 8 nucleotides line up with TRBD2. Germline V gene data show CDR1 as SGHTA and CDR2 as FQGNSA. The ends lost 1 base at V and 6 bases at J; junction bases unmatched: 7. The CDR3 has 16 residues. DNA of the CDR3: TGTGCCAGCAGCTTAGGGGTAGCGGGGATCGCCGGGGAGCTGTTTTTT. Translation: CASSLGVAGIAGELFF.

The chain links TRBV5-1 to TRBJ1-2; possibly TRBD1 for D (6 bases). The germline CDR1 and CDR2 sequences are SGHRS and YFSETQ. Trimming took off 1 base at V and 5 bases at J, with 12 bases between the two ends. This CDR3 is built from 14 residues. CDR3 DNA sequence: TGCGCCAGCAGCTTGACAGGGACGACTTATGGCTACACCTTC. It specifies CASSLTGTTYGYTF.

The CDR3 region has the DNA TGTGCCACCCAAAAGGGGCAGGGCGGGCAGCCCCAGCATTTT. This encodes CATQKGQGGQPQHF. The V call is TRBV10-3, the J call TRBJ1-5; D perhaps matches TRBD1 (5 bases). The CDR3 covers 14 residues. The V and J ends lost 10 bases and 7 bases respectively, with 20 bases between them. Germline V CDR1 and CDR2: ENHRY, SYGVKD.

The chain uses TRBV10-3 and TRBJ2-1, with 7 bases fitting TRBD2. Germline CDR1 is ENHRY and CDR2 is SYGVKD. Germline trimming cut 10 bases from V and 13 bases from J; bases unmatched to any gene: 13. There are 12 residues in the CDR3. The CDR3 loop reads CATDGGDSPQFF. As DNA, the CDR3 is TGTGCCACAGATGGGGGGGACTCACCCCAGTTCTTC.